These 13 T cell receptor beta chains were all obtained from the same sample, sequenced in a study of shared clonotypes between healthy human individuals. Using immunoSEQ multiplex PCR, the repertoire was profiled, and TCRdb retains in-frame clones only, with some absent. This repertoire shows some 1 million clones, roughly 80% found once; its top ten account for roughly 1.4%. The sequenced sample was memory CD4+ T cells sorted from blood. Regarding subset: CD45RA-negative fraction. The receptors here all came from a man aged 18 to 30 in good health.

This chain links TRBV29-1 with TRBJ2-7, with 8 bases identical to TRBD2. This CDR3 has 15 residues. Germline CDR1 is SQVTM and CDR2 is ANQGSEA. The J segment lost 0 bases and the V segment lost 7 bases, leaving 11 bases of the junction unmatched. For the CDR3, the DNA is TGCAGCGCCCCCCCCGAGAGCGGGAGCTCCTACGAGCAGTACTTC. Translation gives CSAPPESGSSYEQYF.

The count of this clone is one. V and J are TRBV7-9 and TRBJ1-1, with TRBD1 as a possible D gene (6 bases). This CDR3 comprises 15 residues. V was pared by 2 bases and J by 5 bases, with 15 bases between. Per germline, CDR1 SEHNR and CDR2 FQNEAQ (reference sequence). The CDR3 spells CASSLSDLGGTEAFF. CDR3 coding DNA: TGTGCCAGCAGCTTATCAGACTTAGGGGGGACTGAAGCTTTCTTT.

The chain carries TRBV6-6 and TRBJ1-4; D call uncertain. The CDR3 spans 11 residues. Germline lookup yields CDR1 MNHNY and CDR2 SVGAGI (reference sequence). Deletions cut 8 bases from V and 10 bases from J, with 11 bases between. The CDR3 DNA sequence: TGTGCCAGCGCCGCCAGCGGAAAACTGTTTTTT. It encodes CASAASGKLFF.

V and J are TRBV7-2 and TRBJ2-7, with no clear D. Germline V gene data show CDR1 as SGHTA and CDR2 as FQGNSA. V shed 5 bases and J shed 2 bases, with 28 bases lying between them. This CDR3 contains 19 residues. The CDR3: CASSLMAAASIIATYEQYF. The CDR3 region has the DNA TGTGCCAGCAGCCTAATGGCGGCGGCATCGATAATAGCTACCTACGAGCAGTACTTC. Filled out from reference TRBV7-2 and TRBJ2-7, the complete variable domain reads GAGVSQSPSNKVTEKGKDVELRCDPISGHTALYWYRQSLGQGLEFLIYFQGNSAPDKSGLPSDRFSAERTGGSVSTLTIQRTQQEDSAVYLCASSLMAAASIIATYEQYFGPGTRLTVT.

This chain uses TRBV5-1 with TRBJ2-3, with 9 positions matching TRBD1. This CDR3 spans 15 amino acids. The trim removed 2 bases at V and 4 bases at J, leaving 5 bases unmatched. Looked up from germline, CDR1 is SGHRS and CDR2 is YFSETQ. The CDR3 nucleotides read TGCGCCAGCAGCTTTAAGGACAGGGGTGCAGATACGCAGTATTTT. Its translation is CASSFKDRGADTQYF.

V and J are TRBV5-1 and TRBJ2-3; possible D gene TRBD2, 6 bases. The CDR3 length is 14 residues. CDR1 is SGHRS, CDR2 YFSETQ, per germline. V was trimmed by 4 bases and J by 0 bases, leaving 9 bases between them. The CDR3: CASSPSASTDTQYF. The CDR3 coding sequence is TGCGCCAGCAGCCCTAGCGCAAGCACAGATACGCAGTATTTT.

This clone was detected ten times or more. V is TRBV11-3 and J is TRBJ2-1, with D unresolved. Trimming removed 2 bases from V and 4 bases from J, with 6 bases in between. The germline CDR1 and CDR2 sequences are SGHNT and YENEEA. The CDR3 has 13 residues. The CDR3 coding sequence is TGTGCCAGCAGCTTACGTCTTTACAATGAGCAGTTCTTC. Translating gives CASSLRLYNEQFF.

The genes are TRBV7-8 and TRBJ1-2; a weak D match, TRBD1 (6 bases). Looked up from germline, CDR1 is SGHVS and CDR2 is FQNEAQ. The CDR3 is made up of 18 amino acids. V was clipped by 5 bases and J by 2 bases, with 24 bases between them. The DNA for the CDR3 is TGTGCCAGCAGCGCCGGGTGGGACACAAGTTTTTTCAACTATGGCTACACCTTC. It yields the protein CASSAGWDTSFFNYGYTF.

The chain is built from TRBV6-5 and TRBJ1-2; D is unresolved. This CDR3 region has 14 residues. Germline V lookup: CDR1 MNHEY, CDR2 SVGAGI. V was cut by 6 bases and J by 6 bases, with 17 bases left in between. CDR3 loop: CASSPRDGRDGYTF. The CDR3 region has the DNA TGTGCCAGCAGCCCGAGGGATGGGAGGGATGGCTACACCTTC.

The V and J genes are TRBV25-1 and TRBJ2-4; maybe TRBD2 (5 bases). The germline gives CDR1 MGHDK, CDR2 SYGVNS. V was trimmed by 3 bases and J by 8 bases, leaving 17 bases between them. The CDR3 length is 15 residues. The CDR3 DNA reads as TGTGCCAGCAGTGAGACGACAATCGGCGGGCACATTCAGTACTTC. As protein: CASSETTIGGHIQYF.

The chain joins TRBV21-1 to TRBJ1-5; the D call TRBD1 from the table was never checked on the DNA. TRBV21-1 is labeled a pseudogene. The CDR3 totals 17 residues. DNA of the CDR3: TGTGCCAGCAGCAAAGCACTGGACAGGTTGGGCAATCAGCCCCAGCATTTT. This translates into CASSKALDRLGNQPQHF.

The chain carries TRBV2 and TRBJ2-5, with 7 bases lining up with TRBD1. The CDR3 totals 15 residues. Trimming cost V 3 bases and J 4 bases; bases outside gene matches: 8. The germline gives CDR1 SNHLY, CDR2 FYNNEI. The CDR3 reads CASSERQGTRETQYF. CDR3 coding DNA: TGTGCCAGCAGTGAGAGACAGGGTACGAGAGAGACCCAGTACTTC.

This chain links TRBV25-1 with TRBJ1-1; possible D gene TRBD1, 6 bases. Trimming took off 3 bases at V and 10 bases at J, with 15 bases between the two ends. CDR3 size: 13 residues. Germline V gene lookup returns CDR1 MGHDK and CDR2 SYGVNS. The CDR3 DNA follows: TGTGCCAGCAGTGAGGCCGGACAGTCCGGAGCTTTCTTT. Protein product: CASSEAGQSGAFF.